The 13 T cell receptor beta chains in this list originate from one sample, sequenced in a study of regulatory T cells in long-lasting Graves disease (dated by TCRdb to about 2021). The receptor library was made with multiplex PCR. Sequencing took place on an Illumina HiSeq 4000. To build TCR beta libraries, CDR3 regions were amplified by Arm-PCR using iRepertoire HTBI primers. TCRdb reran the public reads through fastp at Q25 and MiXCR, keeping productive beta chains. Rows with a matching CDR3 protein are joined into one entry that keeps the most common DNA and genes. The sample has hundreds of thousands of distinct CDR3 sequences on record, roughly 15% of them singletons. The ten largest clones capture around 19% of the sample. Sample time point, as interpreted from the label and publication: newly diagnosed GD, antithyroid drugs for less than 3 months. For both TCR sequencing and RNA sequencing, RNA was extracted from PBMCs using TRIzol.

This sample also belongs to another study, concerning T cells in Graves' hyperthyroidism and ophthalmopathy.

Here the sequenced sample was peripheral blood mononuclear cells (PBMCs), taken at new diagnosis, from a patient treated with antithyroid drugs. Receptors were obtained from a woman aged 25 to 39 with Graves disease. Donor details come from another sample of the same person, matched by shared clones.

Comments on this clonotype: A much larger clone lies a single base off, so this may be a read error. The gene calls are TRBV6-4 and TRBJ2-7; weak D call: TRBD2 (6 bases). Germline V gives CDR1 MRHNA, CDR2 SNTAGT. The CDR3 consists of 16 residues. In DNA form, the CDR3 reads TGTGCCAGCAGTTACTCGGCACTAGCCGACTCCTTCGAGCAGTACTTC. Protein sequence: CASSYSALADSFEQYF.

This clonotype has just a few counts. The V gene is TRBV11-2, the J gene TRBJ2-7; no clear D. In germline, CDR1 is SGHAT, CDR2 FQNNGV. The V gene lost 1 base and the J gene lost 4 bases, with 11 bases spanning the gap. The CDR3 contains 14 residues. CDR3 sequence (DNA): TGTGCCAGCAGCTTAGGTCCCGACTGGTACGAGCAGTACTTC. Translated: CASSLGPDWYEQYF.

V and J are TRBV11-2 and TRBJ2-7, with D hard to call. CDR3 length equals 13 residues. Deletions cut 2 bases from V and 3 bases from J, with 8 bases between. Germline V gene sequence: CDR1 SGHAT, CDR2 FQNNGV. CDR3 nucleotides: TGTGCCAGCAGCTTACATCAAAACTACGAGCAGTACTTC. Protein product: CASSLHQNYEQYF.

This clonotype was recorded at least ten times. The chain carries TRBV11-2 and TRBJ2-1; D remains unclear. Per the germline V gene, CDR1 is SGHAT and CDR2 is FQNNGV. V was pared by 4 bases and J by 10 bases, with 8 bases between. This CDR3 contains 11 residues. The CDR3 is CASSSIWEQFF. CDR3 nucleotide sequence: TGTGCCAGCAGCTCAATATGGGAGCAGTTCTTC.

The CDR3 coding sequence is TGTGCCAGCAGTGACGTGGTCCCTCAGGGGTTATCTAACTATGGCTACACCTTC. Protein sequence: CASSDVVPQGLSNYGYTF. This chain uses TRBV2 with TRBJ1-2; tentatively, D is TRBD1 (6 bases). The CDR3 length is 18 residues. Germline V lookup: CDR1 SNHLY, CDR2 FYNNEI. Trimming took off 3 bases at V and 0 bases at J, with 20 bases between the two ends.

This clonotype was counted a few times. The chain has TRBV18 and TRBJ2-5; 9 bases agree with TRBD1. The trim removed 2 bases at V and 5 bases at J, leaving 9 bases unmatched. CDR1 KGHSH and CDR2 LQKENI come from the germline V gene. This CDR3 is 16 amino acids long. CDR3: CASSPFRTGDRETQYF. The CDR3 nucleotides read TGTGCCAGCTCACCATTTAGGACAGGGGATCGGGAGACCCAGTACTTC. The whole variable domain, remainder taken from reference TRBV18 and TRBJ2-5, is NAGVMQNPRHLVRRRGQEARLRCSPMKGHSHVYWYRQLPEEGLKFMVYLQKENIIDESGMPKERFSAEFPKEGPSILRIQQVVRGDSAAYFCASSPFRTGDRETQYFGPGTRLLVL.

This chain connects TRBV6-1 to TRBJ2-7; possible D gene TRBD2, 5 bases. This CDR3 has 18 residues. Germline assignment: CDR1 MNHNS and CDR2 SASEGT. Trimming left V 3 bases short and J 0 bases short, with 21 bases between. CDR3 in amino acids: CASSDRGPASGHSYEQYF. The CDR3 DNA is TGTGCCAGCAGTGACCGAGGCCCCGCCAGCGGCCACTCCTACGAGCAGTACTTC.

This clonotype was observed at least ten times. The chain joins TRBV12-3 or TRBV12-4 to TRBJ2-7; 7 positions agree with TRBD2. V was pared by 6 bases and J by 2 bases, with 7 bases of the junction left unmatched. The CDR3 runs to 14 residues. DNA for the CDR3: TGTGCCAGCAGCGGCGGGAGTGGGACCTACGAGCAGTACTTC. It encodes CASSGGSGTYEQYF.

This clonotype has ten or more counts. The chain combines TRBV28 with TRBJ2-1, with 8 nucleotides matching TRBD2. This CDR3 is 17 amino acids long. J lost 1 base, V lost 3 bases, and 8 bases had no gene match. Germline V CDR1 and CDR2: MDHEN, SYDVKM. The DNA for the CDR3 is TGTGCCAGCAGTTTGGCGGGAGGAGGTCGGTCCTACAATGAGCAGTTCTTC. It encodes CASSLAGGGRSYNEQFF.

A remark on this clonotype: A much larger clonotype is one base distant, so this may be a read error. This chain joins TRBV7-9 and TRBJ1-2; perhaps TRBD1 as D (5 bases). V lost 1 base and J lost 6, with 18 bases in between. The CDR3 runs to 16 residues. The germline V gene has CDR1 SEHNR and CDR2 FQNEAQ (reference sequence). In DNA form, the CDR3 reads TGTGCCAGCAGCTTAGGCTATTCAGGACGGGGACATGGCTACACCTTC. Amino acid sequence: CASSLGYSGRGHGYTF.

The V gene is TRBV6-2 or TRBV6-3, the J gene TRBJ1-5; the D is unclear. This CDR3 spans 17 amino acids. The V gene's germline CDR1 is MNHEY and CDR2 SVGEGT. V lost 5 bases, J lost 2 bases, and 19 bases lay in between. This chain's CDR3 is CASSEEPPGIGNQPQHF. CDR3 DNA sequence: TGTGCCAGCAGTGAAGAACCCCCAGGAATCGGCAATCAGCCCCAGCATTTT.

This clonotype was seen once. One junction end disagrees with the germline gene, perhaps due to a read error. The chain couples TRBV19 to TRBJ1-5; the D gene is possibly TRBD1 (6 bases). The CDR3 has 16 amino acids. The V gene's germline CDR1 is LNHDA and CDR2 SQIVND (reference sequence). The CDR3 spells CAGSHRTVYSNQPQHF. CDR3 sequence (DNA): TGTGCCGGTAGTCACCGGACAGTTTATAGCAATCAGCCCCAGCATTTT.

At least ten counts were recorded for this clonotype. The chain is built from TRBV20-1 and TRBJ2-2, with TRBD2 matching 9 bases. Losses at the gene ends were 5 bases for V and 2 bases for J; bases not matched to a gene: 9. Germline V gene data show CDR1 as DFQATT and CDR2 as SNEGSKA (reference sequence). The CDR3 is 16 amino acids. CDR3 nucleotides: TGCAGTGCTGAGGGAGGGACTAGCCTAAACACCGGGGAGCTGTTTTTT. This encodes CSAEGGTSLNTGELFF.